This record covers a single T cell receptor beta chain. Generated by immunoSEQ multiplex PCR, the TCRdb table keeps only in-frame clones and is missing some. This table holds 120,000 to 150,000 clones, over 60% found once. This sample was included in a study of blood T cell repertoires in COVID-19. The receptor comes from a man between 50 and 59 years old with acute or convalescent COVID-19. The specimen was peripheral blood.

CDR3 loop: CATSDLTGEGADTQYF. CDR3 coding DNA: TGTGCCACCAGTGATCTGACAGGGGAAGGCGCAGATACGCAGTATTTT. V and J are TRBV24-1 and TRBJ2-3, with 8 bases aligning to TRBD1. This CDR3 spans 16 amino acids. V shed 3 bases, J shed 4 bases, and the junction held 8 bases outside the gene matches. Germline V CDR1 and CDR2: KGHDR, SFDVKD.